A single sample gave rise to the 29 T cell receptor beta chains below, sequenced in a study of cytomegalovirus exposure and HLA in healthy donors. Researchers ran the PCR with 60 Vbeta and 13 Jbeta primers. Assay used: immunoSEQ multiplex PCR; TCRdb lists only in-frame clones, some missing. The table lists around 130,000 clones, about 81% of them singletons, with about 1.8% in the top ten. The sequenced sample was PBMCs. All receptors come from a man aged 40-55 years in good health and CMV-seronegative.

This chain connects TRBV28 to TRBJ1-2; perhaps TRBD1 as D (5 bases). Deletions cut 4 bases from V and 8 bases from J, with 20 bases between. This CDR3 contains 15 residues. CDR1 MDHEN and CDR2 SYDVKM come from the germline V gene. CDR3 DNA sequence: TGTGCCAGCAGTTCCCCGGGACTCTATCTCCGGGGCTACACCTTC. Translation: CASSSPGLYLRGYTF.

The CDR3 loop reads CASSLSADTQYF. CDR3 nucleotide sequence: TGTGCCAGCAGCCTAAGTGCAGATACGCAGTATTTT. The rearrangement joins TRBV27 to TRBJ2-3, with D unclear. The CDR3 spans 12 residues. V dropped 6 bases and J dropped 4 bases, with 8 bases sitting between them. Germline values: CDR1 MNHEY, CDR2 SMNVEV (reference sequence).

The chain uses TRBV5-1 and TRBJ2-2; D might be TRBD1 (6 bases). Trimming took 4 bases from V and 6 from J, leaving 16 bases between them. CDR1 and CDR2 from the germline V gene are SGHRS and YFSETQ. The CDR3 is made up of 15 amino acids. Here the CDR3 DNA reads TGCGCCAGCAGCGAACAGGGTCTCGTCGCCGGGGAGCTGTTTTTT. Translating it yields CASSEQGLVAGELFF.

The rearrangement joins TRBV27 to TRBJ1-2; D is possibly TRBD1 (5 bases). Germline values: CDR1 MNHEY, CDR2 SMNVEV (reference sequence). V was shortened by 8 bases and J by 3 bases, with 19 bases between the two germline ends. The CDR3 is 15 residues long. The CDR3 sequence is CASWGPAWFDYGYTF. The CDR3 coding sequence is TGTGCCAGCTGGGGCCCAGCATGGTTCGACTATGGCTACACCTTC.

CDR3 amino acids: CASSQPSDTQYF. The CDR3 region has the DNA TGCGCCAGCAGCCAACCGTCAGATACGCAGTATTTT. V and J are TRBV4-1 and TRBJ2-3; no clear D gene. CDR1 and CDR2 (germline): MGHRA, YSYEKL. V was cut by 2 bases and J by 4 bases, with 4 bases left in between. The CDR3 sequence is 12 residues long.

The chain employs TRBV7-8 and TRBJ1-5, with TRBD1 identical over 9 bases. CDR3 size: 16 residues. The V segment lost 3 bases and the J segment 6 bases; nucleotides outside the gene matches: 9. Per the germline V gene, CDR1 is SGHVS and CDR2 is FQNEAQ. The CDR3 DNA reads as TGTGCCAGCAGCTTGGGGCCTAACAGGGGGCGTCAGCCCCAGCATTTT. The encoded protein is CASSLGPNRGRQPQHF.

The J gene is TRBJ2-3, the V gene TRBV28, with 9 bases aligning to TRBD1. Germline V lookup: CDR1 MDHEN, CDR2 SYDVKM. This CDR3 has 18 amino acids. J lost 3 bases, V lost 5 bases, and 15 bases had no gene match. CDR3 protein: CASSGRDRERWRTDTQYF. CDR3 nucleotide sequence: TGTGCCAGCAGTGGTCGGGACAGGGAAAGATGGAGAACAGATACGCAGTATTTT.

The chain has TRBV9 and TRBJ1-6; D gene uncertain. The germline V and J ends were trimmed by 3 bases and 5 bases, with 18 bases remaining between them. The CDR3 has 17 residues. The germline gives CDR1 SGDLS, CDR2 YYNGEE. In DNA form, the CDR3 reads TGTGCCAGCAGCGGAGGGAACCCGCACACAGATAATTCACCCCTCCACTTT. It is translated as CASSGGNPHTDNSPLHF. Complete variable domain (other parts from reference TRBV9 and TRBJ1-6): DSGVTQTPKHLITATGQRVTLRCSPRSGDLSVYWYQQSLDQGLQFLIQYYNGEERAKGNILERFSAQQFPDLHSELNLSSLELGDSALYFCASSGGNPHTDNSPLHFGNGTRLTVT.

The V gene is TRBV4-1, the J gene TRBJ1-5, with TRBD1 matching over 7 bases. V dropped 3 bases and J dropped 7; count of bases not matched to a gene: 9. This CDR3 is 15 amino acids long. Germline CDR1 MGHRA, CDR2 YSYEKL. CDR3 coding DNA: TGCGCCAGCAGCCAGATACCGACAGGGAGGCAGCCCCAGCATTTT. Its translation: CASSQIPTGRQPQHF.

Notes on this clone: The DNA is left out, because the CDR3 cannot be placed on it with certainty; the CDR3 is given as TCRdb lists it. The V and J genes are TRBV7-8 and TRBJ2-2; the table assigns TRBD1, which was not confirmed against the DNA. CDR1 is SGHVS, CDR2 FQNEAQ, per germline. The CDR3 has 16 amino acids, counting both end residues. The CDR3 here is CASSFLAVPNTEELFF.

This chain uses TRBV6-5 with TRBJ1-6; the D is unclear. Trimming cost V 6 bases and J 10 bases, with 16 bases left between them. This CDR3 is built from 14 residues. Germline CDR1 is MNHEY and CDR2 is SVGAGI. The CDR3 sequence: CASSPGLLGSPLHF. The CDR3 DNA reads TGTGCCAGCAGCCCCGGTCTCCTCGGGTCACCCCTCCACTTT.

The chain employs TRBV4-1 and TRBJ2-7, with 8 positions matching TRBD2. This CDR3 region has 16 residues. CDR1 and CDR2 from the germline V gene are MGHRA and YSYEKL. With 0 bases clipped from V and 2 bases from J, the junction kept 6 bases outside the gene matches. CDR3: CASSQDSAGGAYEQYF. The CDR3 DNA follows: TGCGCCAGCAGCCAAGATTCAGCCGGGGGGGCCTACGAGCAGTACTTC.

The chain has TRBV5-6 and TRBJ1-6; no clear D. From germline, CDR1 is SGHDT and CDR2 YYEEEE. V shed 2 bases and J shed 10 bases, with 13 bases lying between them. The CDR3 is 14 amino acids. CDR3: CASSLRVAQSPLHF. CDR3 DNA: TGTGCCAGCAGCTTACGAGTTGCCCAATCACCCCTCCACTTT.

The rearrangement links TRBV6-6 to TRBJ2-7; weak D call: TRBD1 (5 bases). The CDR3 totals 13 residues. V gave up 8 bases and J gave up 2 bases, with 13 bases separating them. Germline V gene lookup returns CDR1 MNHNY and CDR2 SVGAGI (reference sequence). CDR3 nucleotides: TGTGCCAGCGGACGGACACTCACCTACGAGCAGTACTTC. Its protein product is CASGRTLTYEQYF.

Points on this clone: Without the conserved terminal phenylalanine or tryptophan, this CDR3 likely stems from a read error. This chain links TRBV7-9 with TRBJ2-7; 9 nucleotides line up with TRBD1. V trimming: 5 bases; J trimming: 5 bases; junction bases outside the gene matches: 7. Germline CDR1 is SEHNR and CDR2 is FQNEAQ (reference sequence). CDR3 length equals 14 residues. The CDR3 protein is CASSLGQGIHEQYL. The CDR3 DNA reads TGTGCCAGCAGCCTGGGACAGGGAATCCACGAGCAGTACCTC.

This clone occurred once. The J gene is TRBJ2-1, the V gene TRBV29-1, with D possibly being TRBD1 (5 bases). Germline loops: CDR1 SQVTM, CDR2 ANQGSEA. The CDR3 contains 18 residues. V was shortened by 0 bases and J by 1 base, with 19 bases between the two germline ends. CDR3 region: CSVEDRMGPWSSYNEQFF. The CDR3 nucleotides read TGCAGCGTTGAAGATCGGATGGGGCCGTGGTCTTCCTACAATGAGCAGTTCTTC.

This chain joins TRBV7-9 and TRBJ2-1, with D possibly matching TRBD2 (5 bases). V was shortened by 2 bases and J by 2 bases, with 16 bases between the two germline ends. CDR3 length equals 17 residues. Germline V gives CDR1 SEHNR, CDR2 FQNEAQ (reference sequence). This chain's CDR3 is CASSLSAVTTPYNEQFF. In nucleotides, the CDR3 is TGTGCCAGCAGCTTATCAGCGGTGACTACTCCCTACAATGAGCAGTTCTTC.

The chain carries TRBV30 and TRBJ1-1; no reliable D call. The V gene lost 5 bases and the J gene lost 0 bases, with 10 bases spanning the gap. The CDR3 runs to 13 residues. Looked up from germline, CDR1 is GTSNPN and CDR2 is SVGIG (reference sequence). CDR3 in DNA: TGTGCCTGGGAAAAACAATTGAACACTGAAGCTTTCTTT. As protein: CAWEKQLNTEAFF.

As for this clone: Other DNA sequences in this sample translate to the same CDR3. The V and J genes are TRBV6-6 and TRBJ1-5; 11 nucleotides align to TRBD1. The CDR3 spans 15 residues. Germline CDR1 is MNHNY and CDR2 is SVGAGI (reference sequence). After removal of 6 bases from V and 4 bases from J, the junction contained 5 bases not matched to a gene. The CDR3 reads CASSPGTGGNQPQHF. The CDR3 nucleotides are TGTGCCAGCAGCCCGGGGACAGGGGGAAATCAGCCCCAGCATTTT.

The chain links TRBV30 to TRBJ2-1; the match to TRBD2 covers 11 bases. Germline CDR1 and CDR2: GTSNPN and SVGIG (reference sequence). The CDR3 runs to 15 residues. V shed 5 bases, J shed 2 bases, and the junction held 5 bases outside the gene matches. The CDR3 DNA sequence: TGTGCCTGGGTATCTAGCGGGGGGACCTACAATGAGCAGTTCTTC. Protein: CAWVSSGGTYNEQFF.

V is TRBV30 and J is TRBJ1-6; D gene uncertain. The V and J ends lost 0 bases and 8 bases respectively, with 5 bases between them. The CDR3 sequence is 12 residues long. Germline assignment: CDR1 GTSNPN and CDR2 SVGIG (reference sequence). The CDR3 loop reads CAWSVGDSPLHF. The CDR3 nucleotides read TGTGCCTGGAGTGTTGGAGATTCACCCCTCCACTTT.

The chain recombines TRBV29-1 with TRBJ2-1; the D gene is possibly TRBD2 (6 bases). The CDR3 covers 12 residues. Between the trimmed V and J ends, which lost 7 bases and 9 bases, there was a span of 16 bases. Germline values: CDR1 SQVTM, CDR2 ANQGSEA. CDR3 loop: CSARAGLGEQFF. In DNA form, the CDR3 reads TGCAGCGCTCGGGCGGGATTGGGTGAGCAGTTCTTC.

J is TRBJ2-1 and V is TRBV18; 9 nucleotides agree with TRBD2. This CDR3 comprises 12 residues. Germline CDR1 KGHSH, CDR2 LQKENI. V shed 5 bases, J shed 9 bases, and the junction held 2 bases outside the gene matches. CDR3 residues: CASSATSGEQFF. The CDR3 DNA reads as TGTGCCAGCTCAGCGACTAGCGGTGAGCAGTTCTTC. Complete variable domain (other parts from reference TRBV18 and TRBJ2-1): NAGVMQNPRHLVRRRGQEARLRCSPMKGHSHVYWYRQLPEEGLKFMVYLQKENIIDESGMPKERFSAEFPKEGPSILRIQQVVRGDSAAYFCASSATSGEQFFGPGTRLTVL.

The rearrangement joins TRBV6-1 to TRBJ2-5; perhaps TRBD1 as D (5 bases). Germline loops: CDR1 MNHNS, CDR2 SASEGT. Trimming cost V 6 bases and J 1 base, with 15 bases left between them. CDR3 size: 15 residues. The CDR3 region has the DNA TGTGCCAGCAGCCGCAGCAGACAGCTCCAAGAGACCCAGTACTTC. Protein sequence: CASSRSRQLQETQYF.

This clone was counted only a few times. The gene calls are TRBV4-3 and TRBJ2-7; D possibly corresponds to TRBD1 (6 bases). The V and J ends lost 0 bases and 3 bases respectively, with 18 bases between them. Germline assignment: CDR1 LGHNA and CDR2 YSLEER. This CDR3 comprises 17 residues. The CDR3 loop reads CASSQDARGTIRYEQYF. The CDR3, as DNA: TGCGCCAGCAGCCAAGACGCTAGGGGGACAATCCGCTACGAGCAGTACTTC.

The chain links TRBV28 to TRBJ1-5; D remains unclear. This CDR3 has 14 amino acids. Germline V gene data show CDR1 as MDHEN and CDR2 as SYDVKM. Trimming removed 1 base from V and 9 bases from J, with 13 bases in between. The CDR3 bases are TGTGCCAGCAGTTTATCTGGGCGTTCACGGCCCCAGCATTTT. Protein: CASSLSGRSRPQHF.

The chain carries TRBV6-4 and TRBJ2-5; TRBD2 might be the D (5 bases). The germline CDR1 and CDR2 sequences are MRHNA and SNTAGT. The ends were cut back, 7 bases at V and 3 bases at J, with 9 bases in the middle. This CDR3 is built from 12 residues. CDR3 DNA: TGTGCCAGCACGGGGAGAAAAGAGACCCAGTACTTC. Residues: CASTGRKETQYF.

The CDR3 region has the DNA TGTGCCAGCAGCGGCGACAGTTCCCCGTCCGAGCAGTACTTC. Residues: CASSGDSSPSEQYF. The chain joins TRBV27 to TRBJ2-7, with D perhaps matching TRBD1 (5 bases). The V gene's germline CDR1 is MNHEY and CDR2 SMNVEV (reference sequence). V was trimmed by 6 bases and J by 6 bases, leaving 18 bases between them. CDR3 length: 14 amino acids.

This clone appeared once. The CDR3 DNA reads as TGTGCCAGCAGCGTAGAGGGGACTAGCGGGGTCAGTGAGCAGTTCTTC. This codes for CASSVEGTSGVSEQFF. The rearrangement joins TRBV9 to TRBJ2-1, with TRBD2 identical over 13 bases. Germline CDR1 is SGDLS and CDR2 is YYNGEE. With 0 bases clipped from V and 9 bases from J, the junction kept 6 bases outside the gene matches. The CDR3 has 16 amino acids.